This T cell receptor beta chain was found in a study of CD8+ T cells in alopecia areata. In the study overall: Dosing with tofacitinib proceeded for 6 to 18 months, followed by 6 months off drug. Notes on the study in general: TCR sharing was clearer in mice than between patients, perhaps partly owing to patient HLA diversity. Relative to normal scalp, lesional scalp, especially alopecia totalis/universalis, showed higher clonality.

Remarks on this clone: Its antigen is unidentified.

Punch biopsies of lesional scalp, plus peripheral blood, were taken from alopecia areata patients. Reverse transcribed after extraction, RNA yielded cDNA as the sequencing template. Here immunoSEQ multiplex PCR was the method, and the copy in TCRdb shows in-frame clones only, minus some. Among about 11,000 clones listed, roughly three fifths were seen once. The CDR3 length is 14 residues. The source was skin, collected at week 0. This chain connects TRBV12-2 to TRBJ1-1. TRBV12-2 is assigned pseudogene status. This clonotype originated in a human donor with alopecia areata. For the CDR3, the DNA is TGTGCAAGTCGCTTAGCAGGGATGAACACTGAAGCTTTCTTT. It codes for CASRLAGMNTEAFF.